Reported below is one T cell receptor beta chain. The antigen remains unidentified. In each sample, at least 6 million PBMCs were isolated. A second PCR of 7 to 11 cycles used a sample-barcoded 5' primer and a J-beta primer mix. Each cDNA molecule carried a tag from a template-switch adaptor that contained 12 random nucleotides. Samples each returned at least 2.5 million CDR3-containing paired-end reads. MiXCR, applied by TCRdb to the 5' RACE reads, yields one record per CDR3 protein. The sample has about 1 million distinct CDR3 sequences, around 43% seen once. This sample was taken from a study of blood T cells in healthy people across ages. The CDR3 is 14 amino acids. V trimming: 3 bases; J trimming: 9 bases; junction bases outside the gene matches: 4. Points from the study as a whole: Versus aged donors, long-lived donors had higher diversity and more naive CD4+ cells.

What was sequenced was blood. This sequence was found in a woman aged 60-70 years in good health. The chain is built from TRBV12-3 or TRBV12-4 and TRBJ2-2, with TRBD2 matching 10 bases. The CDR3 coding sequence is TGTGCCAGCAGTTTCGGGACTAGCGTGCGGGAGCTGTTTTTT. Its translation is CASSFGTSVRELFF.